The 31 T cell receptor beta chains listed next were all sequenced from one sample in a study of blood T cells in healthy people across ages. The use of a sample-barcoded 5' primer and a J-beta primer mix characterized a second PCR of about 7 to 12 cycles. Each CDR3 protein is one row after TCRdb ran MiXCR on the 5' RACE reads. The profile covers 1.5 million to 2 million distinct CDR3 sequences, with 28% appearing a single time and about 7.7% taken by the ten largest. Sequencing was done on a sample of blood. Receptors were obtained from a woman in her 30s in good health.

There are a few counts of this clonotype. This chain links TRBV7-2 with TRBJ2-5; TRBD2 agrees at 9 bases. V shed 5 bases and J 5 bases; nucleotides not matched to a gene: 6. The CDR3 extends over 14 amino acids. Germline V lookup: CDR1 SGHTA, CDR2 FQGNSA. In nucleotides, the CDR3 is TGTGCCAGCAGCCTGCCTAGCGGGATGGAGACCCAGTACTTC. It encodes CASSLPSGMETQYF.

This clonotype was picked up one time. Given a much more abundant clone one base away, this may be a read error. The chain employs TRBV6-2 or TRBV6-3 and TRBJ2-1; D perhaps matches TRBD2 (5 bases). V shed 6 bases and J shed 10 bases, with 13 bases lying between them. Germline V gives CDR1 MNHEY, CDR2 SVGEGT. The CDR3 spans 12 residues. The CDR3 DNA follows: TGTGCCAGCAGATACGGACTCTACGAGCAGTTCTTC. This codes for CASRYGLYEQFF.

This clonotype was seen once. J is TRBJ2-2 and V is TRBV12-3 or TRBV12-4; 7 bases fit TRBD1. The J segment lost 5 bases and the V segment lost 5 bases, leaving 11 bases of the junction unmatched. CDR3 size: 16 residues. CDR3 loop: CASSQGDRLSTGELFF. In nucleotides, the CDR3 is TGTGCCAGCAGTCAGGGGGACCGGCTCTCGACCGGGGAGCTGTTTTTT.

This clonotype has just a few counts. The gene calls are TRBV29-1 and TRBJ2-7; D not certain. The CDR3 contains 12 residues. Per the germline V gene, CDR1 is SQVTM and CDR2 is ANQGSEA. Trimming took 4 bases from V and 3 from J, leaving 10 bases between them. The CDR3 protein is CSVVSQVYEQYF. The CDR3 bases are TGCAGCGTTGTCAGCCAAGTCTACGAGCAGTACTTC.

To note about this clonotype: A much larger clone lies one base from this, so it may be a read error. The genes are TRBV29-1 and TRBJ1-2; D may be TRBD1 (5 bases). V gave up 3 bases and J gave up 3 bases, with 14 bases separating them. The CDR3 is 14 residues long. Looked up from germline, CDR1 is SQVTM and CDR2 is ANQGSEA. The CDR3: CSVEAAGYYYGYTF. The CDR3 DNA sequence: TGCAGCGTTGAGGCCGCAGGGTATTACTATGGCTACACCTTC.

This clonotype was counted once. One end of the junction varies from germline; a read error may be responsible. The CDR3 loop is CANSEVETQYF. The CDR3 DNA reads as TGTGCCAACAGTGAAGTGGAGACCCAGTACTTC. This rearrangement joins TRBV6-1 to TRBJ2-7; D not certain. Matching the DNA end better, TRBJ2-5 makes the J call doubtful. The CDR3 is made up of 11 amino acids. In germline, CDR1 is MNHNS, CDR2 SASEGT.

This clonotype was counted between two and nine times. The chain carries TRBV20-1 and TRBJ1-1; 9 nucleotides line up with TRBD1. V was pared by 1 base and J by 1 base, with 7 bases of the junction left unmatched. CDR1 DFQATT and CDR2 SNEGSKA come from the germline V gene (reference sequence). This CDR3 is built from 16 residues. The CDR3 region is CSARGTGGGGNTEAFF. In DNA, the CDR3 is TGCAGTGCTAGAGGAACAGGGGGCGGAGGGAACACTGAAGCTTTCTTT.

The chain joins TRBV3-1 to TRBJ1-1; 8 nucleotides line up with TRBD1. V lost 0 bases to trimming and J lost 11 bases; unmatched junction nucleotides: 11. CDR1 and CDR2 (germline): LGHDT, YNNKEL (reference sequence). CDR3 size: 15 residues. The CDR3 here is CASSQDQGAYEEAFF. Here the CDR3 DNA reads TGTGCCAGCAGCCAAGATCAGGGGGCCTATGAGGAGGCTTTCTTT.

This clonotype was recorded a few times. The chain is built from TRBV20-1 and TRBJ1-2; 9 bases map to TRBD1. The CDR3 length is 15 residues. J gave up 6 bases and V 0 bases, and 8 bases lay outside the gene matches. CDR1 is DFQATT and CDR2 is SNEGSKA in the germline V gene (reference sequence). The CDR3 DNA reads TGCAGTGCTAGAGATCAGGGACAGGGAAGGAATGGCTACACCTTC. Encoded protein: CSARDQGQGRNGYTF.

This clonotype appeared a few times. The V gene is TRBV5-4, the J gene TRBJ2-1; D is ambiguous. CDR1 is SGHNT and CDR2 is YYREEE in the germline V gene (reference sequence). The CDR3 extends over 15 amino acids. V lost 4 bases, J lost 1 base, and 12 bases lay in between. The CDR3 DNA reads TGTGCCAGCAGCCCCCCCCCAGCATCCTACAATGAGCAGTTCTTC. Translation: CASSPPPASYNEQFF. Based on the CDR3 plus reference TRBV5-4 and TRBJ2-1, the full variable domain is ETGVTQSPTHLIKTRGQQVTLRCSSQSGHNTVSWYQQALGQGPQFIFQYYREEENGRGNFPPRFSGLQFPNYSSELNVNALELDDSALYLCASSPPPASYNEQFFGPGTRLTVL.

The genes are TRBV27 and TRBJ1-2; the D gene is possibly TRBD1 (6 bases). CDR3 length: 16 residues. Trimming removed 6 bases at V and 6 bases at J, with 23 bases between. Germline CDR1 is MNHEY and CDR2 is SMNVEV (reference sequence). The CDR3 here is CASSSYPGGGVNGYTF. Written as DNA, the CDR3 is TGTGCCAGCAGCTCCTACCCAGGTGGGGGCGTTAATGGCTACACCTTC.

About this clonotype itself: A much larger clonotype is one base distant, so this may be a read error. As the CDR3 is not closed by the conserved phenylalanine or tryptophan, this likely results from a read error. The CDR3, as DNA: TGCAGCGTTGAATGGGGTAGCAATCAGCCCCAGCATGTT. This sequence encodes CSVEWGSNQPQHV. V is TRBV29-1 and J is TRBJ1-5; D is unresolved. This CDR3 comprises 13 residues. Germline V CDR1 and CDR2: SQVTM, ANQGSEA. Between the trimmed V and J ends, which lost 2 bases and 0 bases, there was a span of 5 bases.

Here the CDR3 DNA reads TGTGCCAGCAGGTTACAGGGTAGGAACTATGGCTACACCTTC. This gives the protein CASRLQGRNYGYTF. The chain links TRBV27 to TRBJ1-2; D may be TRBD1 (6 bases). The CDR3 contains 14 residues. From germline, CDR1 is MNHEY and CDR2 SMNVEV (reference sequence). Trimming shortened V by 6 bases and J by 2 bases, and 13 bases separated the two germline ends.

The chain recombines TRBV6-5 with TRBJ2-3; TRBD2 agrees at 10 bases. The CDR3 has 18 residues. J was trimmed by 4 bases and V by 0 bases; bases with no gene match: 10. Germline V lookup: CDR1 MNHEY, CDR2 SVGAGI. The CDR3 nucleotides read TGTGCCAGCAGTTACTCGAGGCCAGCGGGAGGGTCTTCAGATACGCAGTATTTT. This translates into CASSYSRPAGGSSDTQYF.

The chain employs TRBV6-1 and TRBJ1-2; unclear D gene. The V end was cut by 3 bases, the J end by 3 bases, with 11 bases between. This CDR3 has 14 residues. Germline loops: CDR1 MNHNS, CDR2 SASEGT. The CDR3 loop reads CASSEFGGHYGYTF. CDR3 DNA sequence: TGTGCCAGCAGTGAGTTTGGAGGGCACTATGGCTACACCTTC.

With regard to this clonotype: A much larger clone sits a single nucleotide away, making a read error possible. The chain is built from TRBV29-1 and TRBJ2-7; 7 bases fit TRBD2. Trimming removed 3 bases from V and 4 bases from J; junction bases left unmatched: 9. CDR3 length: 14 residues. Germline V gene lookup returns CDR1 SQVTM and CDR2 ANQGSEA. CDR3 protein: CSVEGGAGSYEQYF. Here the CDR3 DNA reads TGCAGCGTTGAGGGAGGGGCGGGTTCGTACGAGCAGTACTTC.

This clonotype occurred many times. J is TRBJ1-2 and V is TRBV12-3 or TRBV12-4; D remains ambiguous. The V end was cut by 3 bases, the J end by 5 bases, with 7 bases between. The CDR3 length is 12 residues. CDR3 in DNA: TGTGCCAGCAGTTTCTCAGTATATGGCTACACCTTC. Translated: CASSFSVYGYTF.

About this clonotype itself: The germline gene is not matched at one end of the junction; a read error may be the cause. V is TRBV14 and J is TRBJ2-4; D call uncertain. The DNA end is more similar to TRBJ2-7, so the J call may be wrong. Germline V gives CDR1 SGHDN, CDR2 FVKESK. The CDR3 is made up of 14 amino acids. The CDR3 reads CAGSQDLPGYEQYF. CDR3 bases: TGTGCCGGCAGCCAAGATCTCCCAGGCTACGAGCAGTACTTC.

The chain is built from TRBV5-1 and TRBJ1-1; no reliable D call. Germline V gene data show CDR1 as SGHRS and CDR2 as YFSETQ. The CDR3 totals 14 residues. Trimming shortened V by 1 base and J by 1 base, and 8 bases separated the two germline ends. The CDR3 reads CASSLFVGNTEAFF. CDR3 in DNA: TGCGCCAGCAGCTTGTTTGTGGGGAACACTGAAGCTTTCTTT.

This clonotype was found a few times. V is TRBV7-9 and J is TRBJ1-1; TRBD1 is a possible D gene (6 bases). The CDR3 runs 14 residues. V was cut by 3 bases and J by 8 bases, with 16 bases left in between. CDR1 is SEHNR, CDR2 FQNEAQ, per germline (reference sequence). CDR3 nucleotides: TGTGCCAGCAGCTTTGCGAAAAGGGGGGACGAAGCTTTCTTT. Translating it yields CASSFAKRGDEAFF.

The V and J genes are TRBV11-2 and TRBJ2-7; D ambiguous. Trimming stripped 1 base from V and 0 bases from J, with 10 bases between. The CDR3 is 15 amino acids. Germline CDR1 and CDR2: SGHAT and FQNNGV. This CDR3 is CASSLGPSNSYEQYF. CDR3 nucleotide sequence: TGTGCCAGCAGCTTAGGCCCGTCTAACTCCTACGAGCAGTACTTC.

This chain links TRBV27 with TRBJ2-3; perhaps TRBD2 as D (5 bases). This CDR3 is 13 amino acids long. The germline CDR1 and CDR2 sequences are MNHEY and SMNVEV (reference sequence). V was shortened by 7 bases and J by 5 bases, with 13 bases between the two germline ends. DNA for the CDR3: TGTGCCAGCAAATTCGCCGGAGGAGATACGCAGTATTTT. The encoded protein is CASKFAGGDTQYF.

The gene calls are TRBV5-1 and TRBJ2-1; a possible D gene is TRBD1 (5 bases). CDR1 and CDR2 (germline): SGHRS, YFSETQ. The CDR3 covers 13 residues. V was pared by 7 bases and J by 13 bases, with 21 bases between. The CDR3 DNA sequence: TGCGCCAGCTGGGAAGGGGATCAAGAGACCCAGTTCTTC. Its protein is CASWEGDQETQFF.

The chain uses TRBV29-1 and TRBJ1-1, with D perhaps TRBD1 (5 bases). The germline V gene encodes CDR1 SQVTM and CDR2 ANQGSEA. With 5 bases removed from V and 1 base from J, the gap between germline ends came to 8 bases. CDR3 size: 12 residues. CDR3 protein: CSVRQPNTEAFF. CDR3 bases: TGCAGCGTTCGACAGCCGAACACTGAAGCTTTCTTT.

This clonotype was recorded at least ten times. The CDR3 nucleotides read TGCAGCGTTGTTACCGGGACTCGGTACGAGCAGTTCTTC. Amino acids: CSVVTGTRYEQFF. The rearrangement uses TRBV29-1 and TRBJ2-1; perhaps TRBD2 as D (6 bases). This CDR3 spans 13 amino acids. V was shortened by 4 bases and J by 10 bases, with 17 bases between the two germline ends. Germline V gene data show CDR1 as SQVTM and CDR2 as ANQGSEA.

This chain connects TRBV5-1 to TRBJ2-5; 9 positions match TRBD2. This CDR3 is 14 amino acids long. Trimming took 7 bases from V and 5 from J; bases not matched to a gene: 9. Germline V gives CDR1 SGHRS, CDR2 YFSETQ. CDR3 sequence (DNA): TGCGCCAGCGCTACCAGCGGGGGGAGGGAGACCCAGTACTTC. It encodes CASATSGGRETQYF.

In its sample, this clonotype was seen a few times. V and J are TRBV12-3 or TRBV12-4 and TRBJ2-3, with D possibly matching TRBD1 (5 bases). The CDR3 contains 15 residues. The V and J ends lost 3 bases and 6 bases respectively, with 16 bases between them. This chain's CDR3 is CASSFVGPPGDTQYF. The DNA for the CDR3 is TGTGCCAGCAGTTTCGTTGGGCCCCCAGGGGATACGCAGTATTTT.

This chain joins TRBV7-7 and TRBJ2-1; a possible D gene is TRBD2 (7 bases). V gave up 5 bases and J gave up 8 bases, with 13 bases separating them. The length of the CDR3 is 13 residues. In germline, CDR1 is SSHAT, CDR2 FNYEAQ (reference sequence). CDR3 coding DNA: TGTGCCAGCAGCCCGGGGGGCGCGGATGAGCAGTTCTTC. This sequence encodes CASSPGGADEQFF. The full variable domain, in which reference TRBV7-7 and TRBJ2-1 provide the parts outside the CDR3, is GAGVSQSPRYKVTKRGQDVTLRCDPISSHATLYWYQQALGQGPEFLTYFNYEAQPDKSGLPSDRFSAERPEGSISTLTIQRTEQRDSAMYRCASSPGGADEQFFGPGTRLTVL.

In its sample, this clonotype was seen a few times. V usage is TRBV4-1 and J usage is TRBJ1-4, with 9 bases that match TRBD1. Germline V CDR1 and CDR2: MGHRA, YSYEKL. The length of the CDR3 is 16 residues. J was trimmed by 6 bases and V by 4 bases; bases with no gene match: 9. The CDR3 bases are TGCGCCAGCAGCCTCGAGGCGGGACAGGGTTATGAAAAACTGTTTTTT. It is translated as CASSLEAGQGYEKLFF.

This clonotype was recorded many times. The J gene is TRBJ1-2, the V gene TRBV6-2 or TRBV6-3; perhaps TRBD1 as D (5 bases). The V gene's germline CDR1 is MNHEY and CDR2 SVGEGT. V was shortened by 5 bases and J by 2 bases, with 15 bases between the two germline ends. The CDR3 runs 15 residues. The CDR3 sequence: CASSQTGTGNYGYTF. CDR3 bases: TGTGCCAGCAGTCAAACCGGGACGGGGAACTATGGCTACACCTTC.

This rearrangement joins TRBV7-2 to TRBJ1-2, with TRBD1 matching over 9 bases. The J segment lost 7 bases and the V segment lost 7 bases, leaving 7 bases of the junction unmatched. This CDR3 region has 13 residues. CDR1 and CDR2 (germline): SGHTA, FQGNSA. The CDR3 sequence is CASKEQGAVGYTF. The CDR3 DNA sequence: TGTGCCAGCAAAGAACAGGGGGCTGTTGGCTACACCTTC.